Ten or more counts support the clone carrying this TCR beta chain. These data belong to a study of metastatic and nonmetastatic thyroid tumors. TCRdb called clones again from the PCR reads with MiXCR. The sample yields about 69,000 clones, over 12% seen once. Thyroid surgery took place with no prior treatment in any patient. Per the germline V gene, CDR1 is GTSNPN and CDR2 is SVGIG (reference sequence). V was shortened by 3 bases and J by 0 bases, with 21 bases between the two germline ends. The CDR3 length is 18 residues. The sequence was obtained from a male donor with papillary thyroid cancer or a benign thyroid nodule (not recorded which). Some clones in this sample may be carry-over from other donors' samples. This chain uses TRBV30 with TRBJ1-3, with D possibly matching TRBD1 (5 bases). Sequenced input: blood. The CDR3 reads CAWSAFVWTPDSGNTIYF. CDR3 in DNA: TGTGCCTGGAGCGCCTTTGTATGGACACCAGACTCTGGAAACACCATATATTTT. Using reference TRBV30 and TRBJ1-3 for the parts outside the CDR3, the full variable domain is SQTIHQWPATLVQPVGSPLSLECTVEGTSNPNLYWYRQAAGRGLQLLFYSVGIGQISSEVPQNLSASRPQDRQFILSSKKLLLSDSGFYLCAWSAFVWTPDSGNTIYFGEGSWLTVV.